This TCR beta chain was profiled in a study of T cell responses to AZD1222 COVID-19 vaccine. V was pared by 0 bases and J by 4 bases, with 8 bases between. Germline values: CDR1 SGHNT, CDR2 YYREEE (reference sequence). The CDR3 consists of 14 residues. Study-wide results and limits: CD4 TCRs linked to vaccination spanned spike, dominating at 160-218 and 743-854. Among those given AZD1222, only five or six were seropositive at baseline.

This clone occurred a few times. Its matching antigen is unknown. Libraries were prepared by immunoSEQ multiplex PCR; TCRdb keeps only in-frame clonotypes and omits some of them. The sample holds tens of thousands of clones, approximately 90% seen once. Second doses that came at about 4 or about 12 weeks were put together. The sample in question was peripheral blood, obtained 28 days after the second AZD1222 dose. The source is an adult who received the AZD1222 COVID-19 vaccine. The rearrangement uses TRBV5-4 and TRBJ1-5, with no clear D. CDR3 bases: TGTGCCAGCAGCTTGGGGGGAACAAATCAGCCCCAGCATTTT. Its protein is CASSLGGTNQPQHF.